This entry lists 8 T cell receptor beta chains sequenced from one sample in a study of shared clonotypes between healthy human individuals. The assay was immunoSEQ multiplex PCR, and TCRdb's table has in-frame clones only and misses some. This table holds 300,000 to 350,000 clones, about 73% found once. The source material was memory CD4+ T cells sorted from blood. Subset denoted: CD45RA-negative fraction. Receptor source: a man aged 30 to 39 in good health.

V usage is TRBV15 and J usage is TRBJ2-1; TRBD2 is a possible D gene (5 bases). This CDR3 has 10 residues. Germline V gene sequence: CDR1 LNHNV, CDR2 YYDKDF (reference sequence). Trimming removed 11 bases at V and 8 bases at J, with 10 bases between. The CDR3 protein is CAPWGDEQFF. CDR3 sequence (DNA): TGTGCCCCGTGGGGAGATGAGCAGTTCTTC.

The V gene is TRBV6-6, the J gene TRBJ1-1, with D tentatively TRBD1 (5 bases). In germline, CDR1 is MNHNY, CDR2 SVGAGI (reference sequence). The CDR3 sequence is 15 residues long. Deletions cut 5 bases from V and 0 bases from J, with 13 bases between. The DNA of the CDR3 is TGTGCCAGCAGTCAGAGACAGAGTATGAACACTGAAGCTTTCTTT. Its translation: CASSQRQSMNTEAFF.

The V and J genes are TRBV14 and TRBJ2-3; no definite D call. The CDR3 runs to 12 residues. The germline CDR1 and CDR2 sequences are SGHDN and FVKESK. Trimming took 2 bases from V and 2 from J, leaving 2 bases between them. CDR3 protein: CASSQNTDTQYF. The CDR3 DNA is TGTGCCAGCAGCCAAAACACAGATACGCAGTATTTT.

CDR3 in amino acids: CASSSGTGERYGYTF. CDR3 in DNA: TGTGCCAGCAGCTCGGGGACAGGAGAGCGGTATGGCTACACCTTC. This chain joins TRBV11-2 and TRBJ1-2; 8 bases map to TRBD1. This CDR3 spans 15 amino acids. CDR1 is SGHAT, CDR2 FQNNGV, per germline. J was trimmed by 5 bases and V by 4 bases; bases with no gene match: 9.

The V and J genes are TRBV4-3 and TRBJ2-3; TRBD2 is a possible D gene (5 bases). The germline CDR1 and CDR2 sequences are LGHNA and YSLEER. The V end was cut by 1 base, the J end by 10 bases, with 21 bases between. This CDR3 spans 16 amino acids. The chain's CDR3 is CASSQARTSGAWAQYF. The CDR3 DNA sequence: TGCGCCAGCAGCCAAGCTCGTACGAGCGGAGCCTGGGCGCAGTATTTT.

This clone showed up just a few times. The sample contains more than one DNA sequence encoding this CDR3. V and J are TRBV5-1 and TRBJ2-7, with D tentatively TRBD2 (6 bases). Trimming shortened V by 4 bases and J by 0 bases, and 14 bases separated the two germline ends. CDR3 length: 15 amino acids. The germline V gene encodes CDR1 SGHRS and CDR2 YFSETQ. This CDR3 is CASSGTGLRSYEQYF. CDR3 in DNA: TGCGCCAGCAGCGGAACGGGACTCCGCTCCTACGAGCAGTACTTC.

This chain uses TRBV5-1 with TRBJ2-3, with D possibly being TRBD2 (6 bases). Germline CDR1 is SGHRS and CDR2 is YFSETQ. V dropped 0 bases and J dropped 4 bases, with 15 bases sitting between them. CDR3 size: 16 residues. The CDR3 sequence: CASSLGRGGGADTQYF. CDR3 DNA sequence: TGCGCCAGCAGCTTGGGTCGTGGGGGAGGAGCAGATACGCAGTATTTT.

This clone showed up just once. This chain connects TRBV30 to TRBJ1-1, with D perhaps TRBD1 (6 bases). Trimming took 1 base from V and 3 from J, leaving 9 bases between them. Germline V gene data show CDR1 as GTSNPN and CDR2 as SVGIG (reference sequence). CDR3 length: 13 amino acids. CDR3 sequence reads: CAWSGNRDTEAFF. The CDR3 DNA reads TGTGCCTGGAGTGGAAACAGGGACACTGAAGCTTTCTTT. The full variable domain, completed using reference TRBV30 and TRBJ1-1, is SQTIHQWPATLVQPVGSPLSLECTVEGTSNPNLYWYRQAAGRGLQLLFYSVGIGQISSEVPQNLSASRPQDRQFILSSKKLLLSDSGFYLCAWSGNRDTEAFFGQGTRLTVV.